This entry is about one T cell receptor beta chain. The source of the sample is a study of T cell changes during pregnancy in multiple sclerosis. Produced via immunoSEQ multiplex PCR; TCRdb's table is partial and in-frame only. The table lists 65,000 to 90,000 clones, 85% to 95% of them singletons. The source is a female donor in good health, enrolled as a control in a pregnancy study. Sample: peripheral blood, taken in the third trimester of pregnancy.

CDR3 sequence reads: CASSLQPGLAADTQYF. The CDR3 DNA is TGTGCCAGCAGCTTACAACCGGGACTAGCGGCAGATACGCAGTATTTT. V is TRBV7-2 and J is TRBJ2-3, with 11 positions matching TRBD2. This CDR3 comprises 16 residues. Germline CDR1 reads SGHTA; CDR2 reads FQGNSA. V shed 2 bases and J 4 bases; nucleotides not matched to a gene: 5.